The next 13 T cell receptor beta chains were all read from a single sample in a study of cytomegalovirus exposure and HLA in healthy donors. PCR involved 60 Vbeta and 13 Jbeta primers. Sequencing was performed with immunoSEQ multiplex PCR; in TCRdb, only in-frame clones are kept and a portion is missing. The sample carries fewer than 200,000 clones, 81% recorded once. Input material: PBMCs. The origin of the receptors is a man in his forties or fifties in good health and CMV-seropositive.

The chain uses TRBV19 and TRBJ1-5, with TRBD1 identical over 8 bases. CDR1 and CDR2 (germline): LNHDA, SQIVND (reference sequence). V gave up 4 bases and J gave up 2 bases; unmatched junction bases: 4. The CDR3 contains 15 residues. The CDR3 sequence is CASSTRGLGNQPQHF. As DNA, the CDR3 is TGTGCCAGTAGTACCAGGGGGCTAGGCAATCAGCCCCAGCATTTT.

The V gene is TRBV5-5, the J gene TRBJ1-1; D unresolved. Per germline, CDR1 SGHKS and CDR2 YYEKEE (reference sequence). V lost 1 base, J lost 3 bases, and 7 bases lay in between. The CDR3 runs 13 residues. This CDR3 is CASSLKRDTEAFF. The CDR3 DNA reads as TGTGCCAGCAGCTTGAAGCGGGACACTGAAGCTTTCTTT.

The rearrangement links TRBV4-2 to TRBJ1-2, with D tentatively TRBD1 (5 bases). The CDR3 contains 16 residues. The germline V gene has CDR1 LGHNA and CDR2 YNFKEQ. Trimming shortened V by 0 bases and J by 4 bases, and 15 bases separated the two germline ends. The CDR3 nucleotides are TGTGCCAGCAGCCAAGAGCTCTTGGACACCATCTATGGCTACACCTTC. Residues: CASSQELLDTIYGYTF.

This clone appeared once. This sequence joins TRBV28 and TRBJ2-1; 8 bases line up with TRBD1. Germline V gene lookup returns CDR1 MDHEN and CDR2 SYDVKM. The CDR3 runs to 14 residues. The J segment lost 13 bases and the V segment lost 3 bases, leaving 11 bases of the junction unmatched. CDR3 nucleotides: TGTGCCAGCAGTTTCCAGGGGGCGCGGAGCAATCAGTTCTTC. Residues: CASSFQGARSNQFF.

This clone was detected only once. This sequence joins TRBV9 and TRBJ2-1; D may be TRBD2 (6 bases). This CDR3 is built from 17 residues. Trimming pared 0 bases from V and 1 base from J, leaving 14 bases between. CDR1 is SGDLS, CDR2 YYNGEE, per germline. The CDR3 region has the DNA TGTGCCAGCAGCGTAGCCCCCCTAGCGACATCCTACAATGAGCAGTTCTTC. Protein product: CASSVAPLATSYNEQFF.

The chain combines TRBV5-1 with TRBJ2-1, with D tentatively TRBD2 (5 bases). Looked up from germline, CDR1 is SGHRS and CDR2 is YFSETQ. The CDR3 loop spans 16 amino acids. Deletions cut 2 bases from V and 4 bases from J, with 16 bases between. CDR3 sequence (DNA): TGCGCCAGCAGCTTCGGACGGGGAGCTAGATACAATGAGCAGTTCTTC. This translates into CASSFGRGARYNEQFF.

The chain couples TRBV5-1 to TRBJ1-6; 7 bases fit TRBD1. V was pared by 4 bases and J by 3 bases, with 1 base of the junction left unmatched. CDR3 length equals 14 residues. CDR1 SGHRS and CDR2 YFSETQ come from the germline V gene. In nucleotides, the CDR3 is TGCGCCAGCAGCACAGGGGACTATAATTCACCCCTCCACTTT. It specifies CASSTGDYNSPLHF.

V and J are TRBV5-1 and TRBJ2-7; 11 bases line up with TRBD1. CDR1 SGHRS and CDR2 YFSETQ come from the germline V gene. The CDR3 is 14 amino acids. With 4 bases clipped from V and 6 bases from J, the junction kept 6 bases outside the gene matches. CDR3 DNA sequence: TGCGCCAGCAGCGGCGGACAGGGGGCTGTCGAGCAGTACTTC. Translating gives CASSGGQGAVEQYF.

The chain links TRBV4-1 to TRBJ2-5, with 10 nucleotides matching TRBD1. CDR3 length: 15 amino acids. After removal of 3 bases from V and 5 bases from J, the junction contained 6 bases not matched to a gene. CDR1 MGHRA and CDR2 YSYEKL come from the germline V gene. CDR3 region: CASSQDGQGEETQYF. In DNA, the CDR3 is TGCGCCAGCAGCCAGGACGGACAGGGGGAGGAGACCCAGTACTTC.

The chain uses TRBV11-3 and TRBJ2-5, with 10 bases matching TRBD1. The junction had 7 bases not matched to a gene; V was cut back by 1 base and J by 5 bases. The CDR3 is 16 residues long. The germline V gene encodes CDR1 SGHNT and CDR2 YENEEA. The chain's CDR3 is CASSLGPGQGMETQYF. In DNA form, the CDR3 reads TGTGCCAGCAGCTTAGGGCCGGGACAGGGGATGGAGACCCAGTACTTC.

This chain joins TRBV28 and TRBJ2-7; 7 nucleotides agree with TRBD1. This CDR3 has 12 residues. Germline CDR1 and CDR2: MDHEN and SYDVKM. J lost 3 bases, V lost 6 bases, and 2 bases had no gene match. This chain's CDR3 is CASRQGIYEQYF. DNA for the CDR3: TGTGCCAGCAGACAGGGGATCTACGAGCAGTACTTC.

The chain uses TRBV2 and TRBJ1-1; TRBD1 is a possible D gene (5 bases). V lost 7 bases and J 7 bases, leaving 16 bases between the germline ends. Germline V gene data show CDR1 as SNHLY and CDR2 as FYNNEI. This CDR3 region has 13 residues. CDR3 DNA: TGTGCCAGCAAAAAGGAGGGGCAACATGAAGCTTTCTTT. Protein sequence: CASKKEGQHEAFF.

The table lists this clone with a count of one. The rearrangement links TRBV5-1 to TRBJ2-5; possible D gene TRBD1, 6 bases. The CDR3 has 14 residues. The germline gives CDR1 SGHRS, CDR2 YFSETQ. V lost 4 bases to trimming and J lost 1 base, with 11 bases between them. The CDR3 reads CASSGGQFQETQYF. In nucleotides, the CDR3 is TGCGCCAGCAGCGGTGGACAGTTCCAAGAGACCCAGTACTTC.